Listed below are T cell receptor beta chains from one sample, sequenced in a study of shared clonotypes between healthy human individuals. TCRdb keeps only in-frame clones here, not all; method: immunoSEQ multiplex PCR. The table lists around 2.5 million clones, 93% of them singletons. Input material: naive CD4+ T cells from PBMCs. The source of these receptors is a man aged 18 to 35 in good health. Some clones in this sample may be carry-over from other donors' samples. The CDR3 runs from the conserved cysteine through the conserved F or W. The D gene is left open where the match is weak. Size is omitted from some rows. Given values are once, few, many or a class for expanded clones.

cdr3_nt,cdr3_aa,clone_size,v_call,d_call,cdr3_length,j_call
TGTGCCAGCAGTTCACAGAACTATGGCTACACCTTC,CASSSQNYGYTF,-,TRBV28,-,12,TRBJ1-2
TGTGCCAGCAGTGCCGGGGGCCAACCTTCCTACGAGCAGTACTTC,CASSAGGQPSYEQYF,-,TRBV6-1,-,15,TRBJ2-7
TGCGCCAGCAGCTTTGGGCCCGCCGGGAATGAAAAACTGTTTTTT,CASSFGPAGNEKLFF,-,TRBV5-1,-,15,TRBJ1-4
TGCGCCAGCAGCAGGAGACAGGTTAGGTACCAAGAGACCCAGTACTTC,CASSRRQVRYQETQYF,-,TRBV5-1,-,16,TRBJ2-5
TGTGCCAGCAGCTTACTAGCGGGAGGGACTGAGCAGTTCTTC,CASSLLAGGTEQFF,-,TRBV7-2,TRBD2,14,TRBJ2-1
TGTGCCAGCAGGCCAGCGGGAGGGCCGTACAATGAGCAGTTCTTC,CASRPAGGPYNEQFF,-,TRBV11-2,TRBD2,15,TRBJ2-1
TGTGCCTGCCGAACTATGGGCCGTTATGGCTACACCTTC,CACRTMGRYGYTF,-,TRBV30,-,13,TRBJ1-2
TGTGCCAGCAGCCTCCAAGGACTAGAGGCAGATACGCAGTATTTT,CASSLQGLEADTQYF,-,TRBV7-9,TRBD2,15,TRBJ2-3
TGTGCCAGCAGCTTCCAAAGGGGCGGGGAGACCCAGTACTTC,CASSFQRGGETQYF,-,TRBV7-2,-,14,TRBJ2-5
TGTGCCAGCAGTCCAAGACTAGCCGGCTACGAGCAGTACTTC,CASSPRLAGYEQYF,-,TRBV28,TRBD2,14,TRBJ2-7
TGTGCCAGCAGTTACTCCCAGCGGGGCCCCTACGAGCAGTACTTC,CASSYSQRGPYEQYF,-,TRBV6-5,TRBD2,15,TRBJ2-7
TGTGCCAGCTCGCTACGCCGGGACAGCCCCGAGCAGTACTTC,CASSLRRDSPEQYF,-,TRBV18,TRBD1,14,TRBJ2-7
TGTGCCAGCAGAAGGTCCGGAGATACGCAGTATTTT,CASRRSGDTQYF,few,TRBV28,-,12,TRBJ2-3
TGTGCCAGCTCACCACCGGGTTCAGGGCAGCCCCAGCATTTT,CASSPPGSGQPQHF,-,TRBV18,-,14,TRBJ1-5
TGTGCCAGCAGGACGGAACAGGGGGCGAGGGCTTTCTTT,CASRTEQGARAFF,-,TRBV6-5,TRBD1,13,TRBJ1-1
TGTGCCAGTACCAACCACAGGGGCCACGAGCAGTACTTC,CASTNHRGHEQYF,-,TRBV19,TRBD1,13,TRBJ2-7
TGTGCCAGCAGTTTTGGACAGGGGGCCAACTCTGGGGCCAACGTCCTGACTTTC,CASSFGQGANSGANVLTF,-,TRBV27,TRBD1,18,TRBJ2-6
TGTGCCAGCAGTTTCGTTCATAGCCTAGGGACTGAAGCTTTCTTT,CASSFVHSLGTEAFF,-,TRBV28,-,15,TRBJ1-1
TGTGCCAGCAGCTTAGGAGGAGGGGGTGAGCAGTTCTTC,CASSLGGGGEQFF,-,TRBV11-3,-,13,TRBJ2-1